This TCR beta chain comes out of a study of blood T cell repertoires in COVID-19. At the level of the study: COVID-19 samples, acute and convalescent, were from the United States, Italy and Spain. Sources were T cells, B-cell-depleted T cells, or PBMCs; the material itself was cDNA or gDNA.

Authors' processing steps: Reference gene primer amplification gave nucleated cell count estimates. Generated by immunoSEQ multiplex PCR, the TCRdb table keeps only in-frame clones and is missing some. V, J and clone size are those of that table, while D and trimming were read from the DNA. The repertoire consists of approximately 220,000 clones, with just under 90% occurring once and the leading ten covering less than 4.5%. In terms of age and location, participants ranged from roughly 18 to 90 years and lived in about 25 US areas. Sequenced material: PBMCs or T cells enriched from blood (not recorded which). This receptor was identified in a woman aged 25 to 39 with acute COVID-19.

CDR3 residues: CASSSVTWGYAGYTF. CDR3 in DNA: TGTGCCAGCAGCTCCGTCACTTGGGGCTATGCTGGCTACACCTTC. The rearrangement joins TRBV28 to TRBJ1-2; TRBD1 might be the D (5 bases). The germline V and J ends were trimmed by 6 bases and 7 bases, with 21 bases remaining between them. Germline CDR1 MDHEN, CDR2 SYDVKM. The CDR3 extends over 15 amino acids.